The clone carrying this T cell receptor beta chain was seen at least ten times. The antigen remains undetermined. The data were taken from a study of T cell repertoires in cytomegalovirus infection. On the study more broadly: A matching HLA type, together with CMV infection, was signaled by public TCR beta signatures.

Findings of the study overall: HLA-C-restricted, CMV-specific TCR beta clonotypes were dominant ex vivo. Adding up the frequency of public TCR beta families identified people who carried CMV plus the relevant HLA.

In germline, CDR1 is MNHEY, CDR2 SVGAGI. The CDR3 length is 16 residues. V lost 5 bases and J lost 6; bases outside the gene matches: 13. TCRdb passed the reads through MiXCR, listing each CDR3 protein once. Of 300,000 or so distinct CDR3 sequences listed, 9.6% were seen once; the top ten hold around 2.5%. The chain carries TRBV6-5 and TRBJ2-1; the match to TRBD2 covers 7 bases. The clonotype comes from a human donor in good health (CMV status not recorded). Some clones in this sample may be carry-over from other donors' samples. The sample consisted of PBMCs. CDR3 in DNA: TGTGCCAGCAGTGACTTGAGCGGGGTAACGGGCAATGAGCAGTTCTTC. Its translation is CASSDLSGVTGNEQFF.